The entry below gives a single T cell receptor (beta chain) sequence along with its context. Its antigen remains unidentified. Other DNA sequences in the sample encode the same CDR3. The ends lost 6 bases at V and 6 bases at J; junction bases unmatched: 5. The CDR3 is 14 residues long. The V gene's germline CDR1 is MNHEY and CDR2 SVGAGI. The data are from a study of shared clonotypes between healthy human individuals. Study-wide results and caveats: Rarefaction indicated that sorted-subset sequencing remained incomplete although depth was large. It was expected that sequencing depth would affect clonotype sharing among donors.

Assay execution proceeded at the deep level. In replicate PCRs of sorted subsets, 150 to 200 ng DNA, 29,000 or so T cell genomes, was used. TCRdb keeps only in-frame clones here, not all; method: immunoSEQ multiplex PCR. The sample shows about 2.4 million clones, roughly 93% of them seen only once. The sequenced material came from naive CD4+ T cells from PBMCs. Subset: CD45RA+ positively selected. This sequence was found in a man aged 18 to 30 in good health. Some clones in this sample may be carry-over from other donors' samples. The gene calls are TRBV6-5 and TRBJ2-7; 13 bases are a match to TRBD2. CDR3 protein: CASSRLAGGGEQYF. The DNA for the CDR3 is TGTGCCAGCAGCAGACTAGCGGGAGGAGGCGAGCAGTACTTC.